The T cell receptor (beta chain) described here comes from a study of T cells expressing NK-cell markers. Study details: Seven sequenced donors out of eight were HCMV-seropositive, one seronegative.

General observations from the study: In several donors, these clonotypes also led the CD3+CD56-NKG2C+ fraction. Dominant NKG2C+ clonotypes were found to form 1.0-7.0% of CD8+ T cells in six donors.

With UMIs, 5'RACE template switching was used to make TCR beta cDNA. TCRdb reanalyzed the 5' RACE reads, giving one entry per CDR3 protein sequence and no DNA. The ten top clones account for 12%, within a sample of 120,000 to 150,000 distinct CDR3 sequences. CDR1 and CDR2 (germline): MDHEN, SYDVKM. This CDR3 spans 12 amino acids. For this clonotype: Its specificity is not known.

Material: blood T cells: a sorted CD56 or NKG2C T cell subset, CD4+ or CD8+ T cells, or bulk PBMC T cells (not recorded which). The J gene is TRBJ2-1, the V gene TRBV28; TCRdb designates TRBD1, a call that cannot be tested without DNA. The receptor was derived from a man between 18 and 35 years old in good health. This CDR3 reads CASREDSNEQFF.